The entry below gives a single T cell receptor (beta chain) sequence along with its context. The antigen is undetermined. The source of the sample is a study of OX40 agonist ivuxolimab in advanced cancers. At the level of the study: Patients took ivuxolimab, an agonistic anti-OX40 (CD134) antibody. Dosing consisted of intravenous ivuxolimab at 0.01 to 10 mg/kg every 2 weeks. Findings of the study overall: In the expanded peripheral T cells, antigen specificity was never determined.

Assay: immunoSEQ multiplex PCR; the TCRdb copy retains only in-frame clones and omits some. This table has about 32,000 clones, roughly 86% appearing once. Cycle 7 day 1, cycle 4 day 1, and baseline were the timepoints at which blood was sampled. The clonotype originates from an adult with an advanced solid tumor such as melanoma, head and neck, liver or kidney cancer. Sample: CD4+ or CD8+ T cells sorted from blood, taken in a trial of the OX40 agonist ivuxolimab.

The chain's CDR3 is CASSYGLGGMYEQYF. The CDR3 DNA follows: TGTGCCAGCAGTTACGGCCTGGGAGGCATGTACGAGCAGTACTTC. V is TRBV6-5 and J is TRBJ2-7, with a weak D call TRBD2 (6 bases). The CDR3 runs 15 residues. The ends were cut back, 2 bases at V and 4 bases at J, with 15 bases in the middle. Germline V CDR1 and CDR2: MNHEY, SVGAGI.